Below, 20 T cell receptor beta chains from the same sample are listed, as sequenced in a study of shared clonotypes between healthy human individuals. Measured with immunoSEQ multiplex PCR; TCRdb has only the in-frame clones, and not every one. The sample shows 800,000 or so clones, 95% to 97% of them seen only once. As defined, naive CD8 cells were CD45RO-negative and positively selected for CCR7, with terminally differentiated effector memory CD45RA+ cells excluded. Sample: naive CD8+ T cells sorted from blood. The receptors come from a man aged 30 to 45 in good health.

This clone was seen only once. The chain recombines TRBV7-9 with TRBJ2-1, with 15 bases identical to TRBD2. With 4 bases clipped from V and 7 bases from J, the junction kept 5 bases outside the gene matches. This CDR3 has 16 amino acids. Germline lookup yields CDR1 SEHNR and CDR2 FQNEAQ (reference sequence). Here the CDR3 reads CASSSQGLAGGNEQFF. CDR3 bases: TGTGCCAGCAGCTCCCAGGGACTAGCGGGAGGTAATGAGCAGTTCTTC.

The J gene is TRBJ2-7, the V gene TRBV6-5, with unresolved D. The V end was cut by 2 bases, the J end by 2 bases, with 10 bases between. Germline CDR1 reads MNHEY; CDR2 reads SVGAGI. This CDR3 has 14 residues. This CDR3 reads CASSYGMATYEQYF. The DNA for the CDR3 is TGTGCCAGCAGTTACGGCATGGCCACCTACGAGCAGTACTTC.

The J gene is TRBJ2-1, the V gene TRBV28; 15 bases map to TRBD2. J was trimmed by 8 bases and V by 3 bases; bases with no gene match: 11. The CDR3 runs 18 residues. Germline CDR1 MDHEN, CDR2 SYDVKM. In DNA form, the CDR3 reads TGTGCCAGCAGTTTCGGACTAGCGGGAGGGCCTACCGAGGATGAGCAGTTCTTC. This gives the protein CASSFGLAGGPTEDEQFF. The variable domain in full, completed from reference TRBV28 and TRBJ2-1, reads DVKVTQSSRYLVKRTGEKVFLECVQDMDHENMFWYRQDPGLGLRLIYFSYDVKMKEKGDIPEGYSVSREKKERFSLILESASTNQTSMYLCASSFGLAGGPTEDEQFFGPGTRLTVL.

This chain uses TRBV25-1 with TRBJ2-7; TRBD1 might be the D (5 bases). The germline V and J ends were trimmed by 5 bases and 9 bases, with 11 bases remaining between them. CDR1 MGHDK and CDR2 SYGVNS come from the germline V gene. CDR3 length: 11 amino acids. The CDR3 DNA follows: TGTGCCAGCAGTAGAGGACACAGGCAGTACTTC. This encodes CASSRGHRQYF.

The chain carries TRBV5-1 and TRBJ2-5; D is possibly TRBD2 (5 bases). Trimming removed 0 bases at V and 5 bases at J, with 11 bases between. CDR1 SGHRS and CDR2 YFSETQ come from the germline V gene. The CDR3 has 14 residues. CDR3 amino acids: CASSLVLARETQYF. The CDR3 DNA follows: TGCGCCAGCAGCTTGGTCCTAGCTCGGGAGACCCAGTACTTC.

This clone was counted once. This sequence joins TRBV5-1 and TRBJ2-1, with 11 bases aligning to TRBD2. Trimming at V came to 5 bases and at J to 2 bases, leaving 12 bases not matched to a gene. Germline V gene lookup returns CDR1 SGHRS and CDR2 YFSETQ. CDR3 length: 18 residues. CDR3 amino acids: CASRDPTLAGGPYNEQFF. In nucleotides, the CDR3 is TGCGCCAGCAGGGACCCTACCCTAGCGGGAGGACCCTACAATGAGCAGTTCTTC.

This chain connects TRBV13 to TRBJ1-5; no clear D gene. With 1 base removed from V and 7 bases from J, the gap between germline ends came to 8 bases. The CDR3 runs 13 residues. CDR1 and CDR2 (germline): PRHDT, FYEKMQ (reference sequence). The CDR3 loop reads CASSLVPGQPQHF. CDR3 DNA sequence: TGTGCCAGCAGCTTAGTCCCTGGGCAGCCCCAGCATTTT.

The chain joins TRBV7-9 to TRBJ2-1, with 8 bases fitting TRBD1. The CDR3 has 16 amino acids. The V and J ends lost 7 bases and 5 bases, in that order; junction bases with no gene match: 13. Germline lookup yields CDR1 SEHNR and CDR2 FQNEAQ (reference sequence). The CDR3 region is CASTTWSTGDHNEQFF. The CDR3 DNA is TGTGCCAGCACCACTTGGTCGACAGGGGACCACAATGAGCAGTTCTTC.

V and J are TRBV15 and TRBJ2-1; 14 positions match TRBD2. The trim removed 3 bases at V and 7 bases at J, leaving 8 bases unmatched. CDR1 and CDR2 (germline): LNHNV, YYDKDF (reference sequence). This CDR3 has 17 residues. CDR3 sequence: CATSSGTSGSPGNEQFF. As DNA, the CDR3 is TGTGCCACCAGCAGTGGGACTAGCGGGAGTCCGGGGAATGAGCAGTTCTTC.

This chain's CDR3 is CASSLRGLTNEKLFF. The CDR3 DNA follows: TGCGCCAGCAGCTTGCGGGGGCTAACTAATGAAAAACTGTTTTTT. The gene calls are TRBV5-1 and TRBJ1-4; D is perhaps TRBD1 (6 bases). Looked up from germline, CDR1 is SGHRS and CDR2 is YFSETQ. Trimming removed 1 base at V and 1 base at J, with 8 bases between. The CDR3 extends over 15 amino acids.

V gene TRBV6-5 combines with J gene TRBJ2-5; no clear D. Per germline, CDR1 MNHEY and CDR2 SVGAGI. This CDR3 has 14 amino acids. Trimming shortened V by 0 bases and J by 3 bases, and 8 bases separated the two germline ends. This chain's CDR3 is CASSYSGDKETQYF. Here the CDR3 DNA reads TGTGCCAGCAGTTACTCAGGAGATAAAGAGACCCAGTACTTC.

V usage is TRBV30 and J usage is TRBJ2-1; 13 bases fit TRBD2. Unmatched junction bases numbered 14, after V lost 7 bases and J lost 14 bases. This CDR3 comprises 14 residues. Germline lookup yields CDR1 GTSNPN and CDR2 SVGIG (reference sequence). CDR3 coding DNA: TGTGCCTCATACTCCGGGACTAGCGGGACTCCTAAGTTCTTC. Translation: CASYSGTSGTPKFF.

The chain couples TRBV7-6 to TRBJ2-1, with no clear D. Germline V gene sequence: CDR1 SGHVS, CDR2 FNYEAQ. Trimming took off 1 base at V and 8 bases at J, with 12 bases between the two ends. The CDR3 has 14 residues. In nucleotides, the CDR3 is TGTGCCAGCAGCTTAGAGGGCTATGCGGATGAGCAGTTCTTC. Encoded protein: CASSLEGYADEQFF.

The gene calls are TRBV27 and TRBJ2-7; D is perhaps TRBD2 (5 bases). There are 15 residues in the CDR3. The V gene lost 0 bases and the J gene lost 1 base, with 10 bases spanning the gap. Germline assignment: CDR1 MNHEY and CDR2 SMNVEV (reference sequence). Here the CDR3 reads CASSLSEAGSYEQYF. CDR3 DNA sequence: TGTGCCAGCAGTTTATCGGAGGCAGGTTCCTACGAGCAGTACTTC.

This chain uses TRBV5-1 with TRBJ2-1; D is unresolved. V was clipped by 9 bases and J by 0 bases, with 13 bases between them. Germline CDR1 SGHRS, CDR2 YFSETQ. This CDR3 is 14 amino acids long. The CDR3 sequence: CATASESSYNEQFF. The CDR3 region has the DNA TGCGCCACCGCCTCGGAATCCTCCTACAATGAGCAGTTCTTC. The full variable domain, completed using reference TRBV5-1 and TRBJ2-1, is KAGVTQTPRYLIKTRGQQVTLSCSPISGHRSVSWYQQTPGQGLQFLFEYFSETQRNKGNFPGRFSGRQFSNSRSEMNVSTLELGDSALYLCATASESSYNEQFFGPGTRLTVL.

The chain has TRBV10-2 and TRBJ2-3; 8 bases align to TRBD2. Germline CDR1 and CDR2: WSHSY and SAAADI. The CDR3 contains 15 residues. V shed 2 bases and J 2 bases; nucleotides not matched to a gene: 3. DNA of the CDR3: TGCGCCAGCAGTGAGGTTAGCGGGGACACAGATACGCAGTATTTT. Protein sequence: CASSEVSGDTDTQYF.

The chain carries TRBV29-1 and TRBJ2-3; tentatively, D is TRBD1 (5 bases). CDR3 length equals 15 residues. Per germline, CDR1 SQVTM and CDR2 ANQGSEA. Trimming cost V 4 bases and J 0 bases, with 14 bases left between them. The CDR3 bases are TGCAGCGTTGCACGCCAGGGCCTTAGCACAGATACGCAGTATTTT. This sequence encodes CSVARQGLSTDTQYF.

This clone was observed many times. The gene calls are TRBV18 and TRBJ1-2; no definite D call. The CDR3 runs to 14 residues. Looked up from germline, CDR1 is KGHSH and CDR2 is LQKENI. The V end was cut by 3 bases, the J end by 3 bases, with 11 bases between. CDR3 in DNA: TGTGCCAGCTCACCCGGCACATCAGACTATGGCTACACCTTC. It codes for CASSPGTSDYGYTF.

The sample holds one count of this clone. The rearrangement links TRBV5-6 to TRBJ2-7; TRBD2 might be the D (6 bases). The CDR3 extends over 15 amino acids. V was trimmed by 0 bases and J by 2 bases, leaving 12 bases between them. From germline, CDR1 is SGHDT and CDR2 YYEEEE. The CDR3 DNA follows: TGTGCCAGCAGCTTGGAGGGAGGCGGGACCTACGAGCAGTACTTC. It translates to CASSLEGGGTYEQYF.

This chain uses TRBV5-1 with TRBJ2-7; D not resolved. The CDR3 sequence is 13 residues long. V lost 3 bases and J 6 bases, leaving 13 bases between the germline ends. The germline CDR1 and CDR2 sequences are SGHRS and YFSETQ. CDR3 nucleotides: TGCGCCAGCAGCTCCGGGTGGGTTTCCGAGCAGTACTTC. Its translation is CASSSGWVSEQYF.